The 10 T cell receptor beta chains listed next were all sequenced from one sample in a study of OX40 agonist ivuxolimab in advanced cancers. The table came from immunoSEQ multiplex PCR; TCRdb's copy has only in-frame clones and leaves some out. The sample yields over 85,000 clones, about 80% seen once. The specimen comprised CD4+ or CD8+ T cells sorted from blood, sampled in a trial of the OX40 agonist ivuxolimab. The receptors originated from an adult with an advanced solid tumor such as melanoma, head and neck, liver or kidney cancer.

J is TRBJ2-1 and V is TRBV7-9; perhaps TRBD1 as D (6 bases). With 2 bases removed from V and 6 bases from J, the gap between germline ends came to 26 bases. The CDR3 covers 19 residues. Per the germline V gene, CDR1 is SEHNR and CDR2 is FQNEAQ (reference sequence). CDR3 nucleotide sequence: TGTGCCAGCAGCTTAATTGGTGGCCAGGGGCTTAACCCGTCCAATGAGCAGTTCTTC. It encodes CASSLIGGQGLNPSNEQFF.

This rearrangement joins TRBV28 to TRBJ2-5; no clear D. The CDR3 runs 13 residues. V lost 6 bases, J lost 3 bases, and 11 bases lay in between. Germline lookup yields CDR1 MDHEN and CDR2 SYDVKM. The DNA of the CDR3 is TGTGCCAGCAGCCCCCCACCTGAAGAGACCCAGTACTTC. Amino acid sequence: CASSPPPEETQYF.

This clone was seen repeatedly, ten times or more. The chain recombines TRBV20-1 with TRBJ2-5; the D is unclear. Trimming stripped 3 bases from V and 3 bases from J, with 5 bases between. This CDR3 contains 11 residues. Germline values: CDR1 DFQATT, CDR2 SNEGSKA (reference sequence). CDR3 loop: CSASNEETQYF. CDR3 DNA sequence: TGCAGTGCTAGTAACGAAGAGACCCAGTACTTC.

The CDR3 DNA is TGTGCCAGCAGTCGGACCGGGGTCCATAACTATGGCTACACCTTC. It specifies CASSRTGVHNYGYTF. This chain uses TRBV6-5 with TRBJ1-2; D uncertain. The CDR3 sequence is 15 residues long. CDR1 is MNHEY, CDR2 SVGAGI, per germline. Trimming took off 5 bases at V and 1 base at J, with 14 bases between the two ends.

V is TRBV29-1 and J is TRBJ2-5, with 9 positions matching TRBD2. Looked up from germline, CDR1 is SQVTM and CDR2 is ANQGSEA. This CDR3 contains 14 residues. V was clipped by 7 bases and J by 5 bases; unmatched bases: 11. The CDR3 DNA reads TGCAGCGGTCTCAGGGGCGGGGGGGCTGAGACCCAGTACTTC. As protein: CSGLRGGGAETQYF.

J is TRBJ2-5 and V is TRBV4-1; D might be TRBD2 (5 bases). CDR1 and CDR2 (germline): MGHRA, YSYEKL. The V and J ends lost 2 bases and 2 bases respectively, with 18 bases between them. The CDR3 runs 17 residues. The CDR3 region is CASSQPGGREIQETQYF. The CDR3 bases are TGCGCCAGCAGCCAACCTGGCGGGCGCGAAATACAAGAGACCCAGTACTTC.

CDR3 sequence reads: CASSLGARGQETQYF. The DNA for the CDR3 is TGTGCCAGCAGCTTAGGGGCCAGGGGCCAAGAGACCCAGTACTTC. The chain has TRBV7-6 and TRBJ2-5, with D tentatively TRBD1 (6 bases). The length of the CDR3 is 15 residues. The germline V gene has CDR1 SGHVS and CDR2 FNYEAQ. V was shortened by 1 base and J by 1 base, with 10 bases between the two germline ends.

The rearrangement uses TRBV4-2 and TRBJ2-1; maybe TRBD2 (6 bases). The germline gives CDR1 LGHNA, CDR2 YNFKEQ. Trimming stripped 0 bases from V and 3 bases from J, with 15 bases between. This CDR3 spans 17 amino acids. The CDR3 DNA follows: TGTGCCAGCAGCCAAGACGGGTTGCGGGGCCGCTACAATGAGCAGTTCTTC. Translation: CASSQDGLRGRYNEQFF.

The chain employs TRBV6-6 and TRBJ2-7, with D perhaps TRBD1 or TRBD2 (5 bases each). Trimming left V 2 bases short and J 3 bases short, with 11 bases between. The CDR3 consists of 14 residues. Germline V gives CDR1 MNHNY, CDR2 SVGAGI (reference sequence). The CDR3 coding sequence is TGTGCCAGCAGTTACGGAAGGGGAGACTACGAGCAGTACTTC. This gives the protein CASSYGRGDYEQYF.

V and J are TRBV20-1 and TRBJ1-1; D might be TRBD1 (5 bases). Germline-derived CDR1 and CDR2 are DFQATT and SNEGSKA (reference sequence). This CDR3 is built from 11 residues. V shed 7 bases and J shed 0 bases, with 6 bases lying between them. The CDR3 bases are TGCAGTGGACAGTTGAACACTGAAGCTTTCTTT. This encodes CSGQLNTEAFF.